A selection of T cell receptor beta chains follows, all from one sample in a study of cytomegalovirus exposure and HLA in healthy donors. Assay: immunoSEQ multiplex PCR; the TCRdb copy retains only in-frame clones and omits some. The sample records roughly 150,000 clones, around nine tenths being singletons. The sample comprised PBMCs. The receptors derive from a man between 18 and 29 years old in good health and CMV-seronegative. The CDR3 runs from the conserved cysteine through the conserved F or W. D genes are given only for firm matches. Clone size appears in some rows only: once, few, many, or a class for an expanded clone.

v_gene: TRBV6-4
j_gene: TRBJ2-2
abundance: .
d_gene: .
CDR3nt: TGTGCCAGCAGTCCCAGGGCCTACTTCACCGGGGAGCTGTTTTTT
CDR3aa: CASSPRAYFTGELFF

v_gene: TRBV6-5
j_gene: TRBJ2-7
abundance: .
d_gene: TRBD2
CDR3nt: TGTGCCAGCAGTTTAGCGGGAGGGAGCTCCTACGAGCAGTACTTC
CDR3aa: CASSLAGGSSYEQYF

v_gene: TRBV7-9
j_gene: TRBJ2-3
abundance: .
d_gene: .
CDR3nt: TGTGCCAGCAGCGGAGGACTGGCGACAGATACGCAGTATTTT
CDR3aa: CASSGGLATDTQYF

v_gene: TRBV6-1
j_gene: TRBJ2-4
abundance: .
d_gene: .
CDR3nt: TGTGCCAGCAGTGAGTTAGCAGCCAAAAACATTCAGTACTTC
CDR3aa: CASSELAAKNIQYF

v_gene: TRBV10-1
j_gene: TRBJ2-2
abundance: .
d_gene: .
CDR3nt: TGCGCCAGCGGAGAGACTGGGAACACCGGGGAGCTGTTTTTT
CDR3aa: CASGETGNTGELFF

v_gene: TRBV5-4
j_gene: TRBJ2-5
abundance: .
d_gene: TRBD2
CDR3nt: TGTGCCAGCAGCTTGGTTAGCGGGAGACAAGAGACCCAGTACTTC
CDR3aa: CASSLVSGRQETQYF

v_gene: TRBV28
j_gene: TRBJ2-7
abundance: few
d_gene: .
CDR3nt: TGTGCCAGCAGTGGGGGACCGGACTACTCCTACGAGCAGTACTTC
CDR3aa: CASSGGPDYSYEQYF

v_gene: TRBV19
j_gene: TRBJ2-1
abundance: .
d_gene: .
CDR3nt: TGTGCCAGTAGGAATTCACTAGGGTATGAGCAGTTCTTC
CDR3aa: CASRNSLGYEQFF

v_gene: TRBV19
j_gene: TRBJ1-1
abundance: once
d_gene: .
CDR3nt: TGTGCCAGTAGTTTTTTGACAGCGAACACTGAAGCTTTCTTT
CDR3aa: CASSFLTANTEAFF

v_gene: TRBV27
j_gene: TRBJ2-7
abundance: .
d_gene: TRBD2
CDR3nt: TGTGCCAGCAGCTCCCCCAAGCGGGAGGTGACCTACGAGCAGTACTTC
CDR3aa: CASSSPKREVTYEQYF

v_gene: TRBV6-5
j_gene: TRBJ2-1
abundance: .
d_gene: TRBD2
CDR3nt: TGTGCCAGCAGTACCGGACTAGCGGTCTACAATGAGCAGTTCTTC
CDR3aa: CASSTGLAVYNEQFF

v_gene: TRBV5-5
j_gene: TRBJ2-1
abundance: .
d_gene: TRBD2
CDR3nt: TGTGCCAGCAGCTTCTCGGGGGGAGACAATGAGCAGTTCTTC
CDR3aa: CASSFSGGDNEQFF

v_gene: TRBV7-2
j_gene: TRBJ1-6
abundance: few
d_gene: .
CDR3nt: TGTGCCAGCAGCCAGGGGAGATGGGATAATTCACCCCTCCACTTT
CDR3aa: CASSQGRWDNSPLHF

v_gene: TRBV5-8
j_gene: TRBJ1-1
abundance: .
d_gene: .
CDR3nt: TGTGCCAGCAGCCCAGGGACTCTGAGGACTGAAGCTTTCTTT
CDR3aa: CASSPGTLRTEAFF

v_gene: TRBV28
j_gene: TRBJ2-7
abundance: .
d_gene: .
CDR3nt: TGTGCCAGCAGTTTAGAGGTATCGACAGACCCCTACGAGCAGTACTTC
CDR3aa: CASSLEVSTDPYEQYF

v_gene: TRBV10-3
j_gene: TRBJ1-1
abundance: .
d_gene: TRBD1
CDR3nt: TGTGCCATCAGACAGGGGGCTAACACTGAAGCTTTCTTT
CDR3aa: CAIRQGANTEAFF

v_gene: TRBV6-1
j_gene: TRBJ2-1
abundance: .
d_gene: .
CDR3nt: TGTGCCAGCAGTGACGACCCCGGGGATACTAGTGAGCAGTTCTTC
CDR3aa: CASSDDPGDTSEQFF

v_gene: TRBV30
j_gene: TRBJ1-2
abundance: once
d_gene: .
CDR3nt: TGTGCCTGGATCCCCGAACGGAGGGGCGGGTACTATGGCTACACCTTC
CDR3aa: CAWIPERRGGYYGYTF

v_gene: TRBV28
j_gene: TRBJ2-2
abundance: .
d_gene: .
CDR3nt: TGTGCCAGCAGTTTCTCCGGGAACAGTAACACCGGGGAGCTGTTTTTT
CDR3aa: CASSFSGNSNTGELFF

v_gene: TRBV11-3
j_gene: TRBJ2-1
abundance: .
d_gene: .
CDR3nt: TGTGCCAGCAGCTTAGAGGTGAGAGATGAGCAGTTCTTC
CDR3aa: CASSLEVRDEQFF

v_gene: TRBV18
j_gene: TRBJ2-1
abundance: .
d_gene: TRBD2
CDR3nt: TGTGCCACCAGCTCTAGCGGGGGGTACAATGAGCAGTTCTTC
CDR3aa: CATSSSGGYNEQFF

v_gene: TRBV4-1
j_gene: TRBJ1-4
abundance: .
d_gene: .
CDR3nt: TGCGCCAGCAGCCCCGTAGTTGCAACTAATGAAAAACTGTTTTTT
CDR3aa: CASSPVVATNEKLFF

v_gene: TRBV29-1
j_gene: TRBJ2-7
abundance: .
d_gene: .
CDR3nt: TGCAGCGTTGGAGGGACTCGGGGCGAGCAGTACTTC
CDR3aa: CSVGGTRGEQYF

v_gene: TRBV5-6
j_gene: TRBJ2-2
abundance: once
d_gene: .
CDR3nt: TGTGCCAGCAGCTTGGGACGACTAGTGATGAACACCGGGGAGCTGTTTTTT
CDR3aa: CASSLGRLVMNTGELFF

v_gene: TRBV7-2
j_gene: TRBJ1-3
abundance: .
d_gene: TRBD1
CDR3nt: TGTGCCAGCAGCTTAGGACAGGGCTCTGGAAACACCATATATTTT
CDR3aa: CASSLGQGSGNTIYF

v_gene: TRBV11-3
j_gene: TRBJ2-1
abundance: .
d_gene: .
CDR3nt: TGTGCCAGCAGCGGAGCCGGGACAAAGGATAATGAGCAGTTCTTC
CDR3aa: CASSGAGTKDNEQFF

v_gene: TRBV21-1
j_gene: TRBJ2-5
abundance: .
d_gene: .
CDR3nt: TGTGCCAGCAGCGGCTTCCGGGACTACCCCCGGGAGACCCAGTACTTC
CDR3aa: CASSGFRDYPRETQYF

v_gene: TRBV18
j_gene: TRBJ1-2
abundance: .
d_gene: .
CDR3nt: TGTGCCAGCTCACCAGACTACTCCGGGTCCTACACCTTC
CDR3aa: CASSPDYSGSYTF

v_gene: TRBV10-3
j_gene: TRBJ1-5
abundance: .
d_gene: TRBD1
CDR3nt: TGTGCCATCAGCCCGACAGGGGTTAGCAATCAGCCCCAGCATTTT
CDR3aa: CAISPTGVSNQPQHF

v_gene: TRBV7-2
j_gene: TRBJ2-3
abundance: .
d_gene: .
CDR3nt: TGTGCCAGCAGCTTAGACGGCAGGGGTGGTTACCCAGATACGCAGTATTTT
CDR3aa: CASSLDGRGGYPDTQYF

v_gene: TRBV7-8
j_gene: TRBJ2-7
abundance: .
d_gene: .
CDR3nt: TGTGCCAGCACCCCATCCAGCGGCTACGAGCAGTACTTC
CDR3aa: CASTPSSGYEQYF

v_gene: TRBV30
j_gene: TRBJ1-1
abundance: .
d_gene: .
CDR3nt: TGTGCCTGGACCAAATACATGAACACTGAAGCTTTCTTT
CDR3aa: CAWTKYMNTEAFF

v_gene: TRBV11-2
j_gene: TRBJ1-2
abundance: few
d_gene: TRBD1
CDR3nt: TGTGCCAGCAGCTTGGGGACAGGGAATGGCTACACCTTC
CDR3aa: CASSLGTGNGYTF

v_gene: TRBV27
j_gene: TRBJ1-1
abundance: .
d_gene: TRBD1
CDR3nt: TGTGCCAGCAGTTATACAGGGGTGGTAACTGAAGCTTTCTTT
CDR3aa: CASSYTGVVTEAFF

v_gene: TRBV10-2
j_gene: TRBJ1-3
abundance: .
d_gene: .
CDR3nt: TGCGCCAGCGCTAGGGGATTGGATGGAAACACCATATATTTT
CDR3aa: CASARGLDGNTIYF

v_gene: TRBV6-1
j_gene: TRBJ1-4
abundance: .
d_gene: .
CDR3nt: TGTGCCAGCAGTGCTGGTCTTGATCAGGGATCTGAAAAACTGTTTTTT
CDR3aa: CASSAGLDQGSEKLFF

v_gene: TRBV5-4
j_gene: TRBJ2-7
abundance: .
d_gene: TRBD1
CDR3nt: TGTGCCAGCAGTCAGGACAGGTCAGACTACGAGCAGTACTTC
CDR3aa: CASSQDRSDYEQYF

v_gene: TRBV30
j_gene: TRBJ1-1
abundance: few
d_gene: .
CDR3nt: TGTGCCTGGAGTGGACAAGTAAACACTGAAGCTTTCTTT
CDR3aa: CAWSGQVNTEAFF

v_gene: TRBV10-3
j_gene: TRBJ1-2
abundance: .
d_gene: .
CDR3nt: TGTGCCATCAGTGAGCGGACGGAGGATGGCTACACCTTC
CDR3aa: CAISERTEDGYTF